Presented here are 4 T cell receptor beta chains from one specimen sequenced in a study of blood T cell repertoires in COVID-19. TCRdb keeps only in-frame clones here, not all; method: immunoSEQ multiplex PCR. In the table there are 390,000 or so clones, roughly 90% of which are singletons. Sequenced input: peripheral blood. These receptors were obtained from a woman aged 30 to 39 with COVID-19, enrolled during active disease.

J is TRBJ2-5 and V is TRBV5-6; D may be TRBD2 (7 bases). Germline assignment: CDR1 SGHDT and CDR2 YYEEEE. V shed 4 bases and J shed 3 bases, with 19 bases lying between them. The CDR3 length is 16 residues. CDR3: CASSPGGEGPKETQYF. Here the CDR3 DNA reads TGTGCCAGCAGCCCGGGGGGCGAGGGGCCGAAAGAGACCCAGTACTTC.

V and J are TRBV15 and TRBJ1-1, with D possibly TRBD1 on 5 matching bases. Germline assignment: CDR1 LNHNV and CDR2 YYDKDF (reference sequence). The CDR3 loop spans 13 amino acids. V dropped 1 base and J dropped 6 bases, with 9 bases sitting between them. The CDR3 DNA follows: TGTGCCACCAGCAGAGGCAGGGACTCTGAAGCTTTCTTT. It translates to CATSRGRDSEAFF. Based on the CDR3 plus reference TRBV15 and TRBJ1-1, the full variable domain is DAMVIQNPRYQVTQFGKPVTLSCSQTLNHNVMYWYQQKSSQAPKLLFHYYDKDFNNEADTPDNFQSRRPNTSFCFLDIRSPGLGDTAMYLCATSRGRDSEAFFGQGTRLTVV.

V and J are TRBV9 and TRBJ2-1, with 13 bases that match TRBD2. CDR1 is SGDLS and CDR2 is YYNGEE in the germline V gene. The CDR3 is made up of 16 amino acids. The trim removed 4 bases at V and 4 bases at J, leaving 5 bases unmatched. In DNA, the CDR3 is TGTGCCAGCAGCTTCCGGACTAGCGGGGGATACAATGAGCAGTTCTTC. Protein: CASSFRTSGGYNEQFF.

The chain carries TRBV2 and TRBJ2-5, with 7 bases aligning to TRBD2. From germline, CDR1 is SNHLY and CDR2 FYNNEI. The CDR3 is 12 residues long. After removal of 6 bases from V and 5 bases from J, the junction contained 3 bases not matched to a gene. The CDR3 loop reads CASRGGVETQYF. Written as DNA, the CDR3 is TGTGCCAGCAGGGGAGGGGTTGAGACCCAGTACTTC.